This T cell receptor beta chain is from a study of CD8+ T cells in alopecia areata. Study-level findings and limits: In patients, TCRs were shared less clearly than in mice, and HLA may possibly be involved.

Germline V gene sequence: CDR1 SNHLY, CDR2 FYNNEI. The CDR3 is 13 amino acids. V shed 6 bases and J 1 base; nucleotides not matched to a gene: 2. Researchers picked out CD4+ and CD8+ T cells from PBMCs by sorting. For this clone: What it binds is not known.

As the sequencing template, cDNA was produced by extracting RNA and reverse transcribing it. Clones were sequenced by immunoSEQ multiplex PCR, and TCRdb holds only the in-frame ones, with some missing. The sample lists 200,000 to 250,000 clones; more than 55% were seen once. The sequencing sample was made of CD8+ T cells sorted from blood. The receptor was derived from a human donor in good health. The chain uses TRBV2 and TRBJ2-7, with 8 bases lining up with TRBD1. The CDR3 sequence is CASRDRGSYEQYF. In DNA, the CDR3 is TGTGCCAGCAGAGACAGGGGATCCTACGAGCAGTACTTC.